The source of this T cell receptor beta chain is a study of blood T cell repertoires in COVID-19. Assay: immunoSEQ multiplex PCR; the TCRdb copy retains only in-frame clones and omits some. The sample holds 450,000 or so clones, about 90% seen once. Followed longitudinally, the Seattle patients had been enrolled during active infection. From germline, CDR1 is LNHDA and CDR2 SQIVND (reference sequence). CDR3 length: 16 amino acids. The V and J ends lost 4 bases and 5 bases, in that order; junction bases with no gene match: 14. Sequenced material: peripheral blood. This receptor was obtained from a man between 18 and 35 years old with COVID-19, enrolled during active disease. V gene TRBV19 combines with J gene TRBJ2-7; 7 nucleotides align to TRBD1. The CDR3 DNA follows: TGTGCCAGTAGTACCCCCAATGGCAGGGGGATCAACGAGCAGTACTTC. This translates into CASSTPNGRGINEQYF.